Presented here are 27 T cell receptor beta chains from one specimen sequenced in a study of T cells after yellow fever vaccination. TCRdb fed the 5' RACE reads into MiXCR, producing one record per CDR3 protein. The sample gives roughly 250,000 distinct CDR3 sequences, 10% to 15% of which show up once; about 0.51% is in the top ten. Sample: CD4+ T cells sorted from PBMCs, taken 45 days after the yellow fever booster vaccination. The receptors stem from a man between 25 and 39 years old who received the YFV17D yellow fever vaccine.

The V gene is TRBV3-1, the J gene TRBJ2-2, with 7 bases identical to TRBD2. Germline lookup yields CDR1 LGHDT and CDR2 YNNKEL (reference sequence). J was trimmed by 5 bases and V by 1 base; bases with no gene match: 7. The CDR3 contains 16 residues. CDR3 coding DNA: TGTGCCAGCAGCCAAGCTGCGGGAGTCGCGACCGGGGAGCTGTTTTTT. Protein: CASSQAAGVATGELFF.

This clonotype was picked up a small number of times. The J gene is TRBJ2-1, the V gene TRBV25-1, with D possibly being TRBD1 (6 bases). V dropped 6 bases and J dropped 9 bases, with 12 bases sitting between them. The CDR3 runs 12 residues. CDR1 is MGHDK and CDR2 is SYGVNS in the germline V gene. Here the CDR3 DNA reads TGTGCCAGCAGAAAGGGGGTGGCTGAGCAGTTCTTC. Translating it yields CASRKGVAEQFF. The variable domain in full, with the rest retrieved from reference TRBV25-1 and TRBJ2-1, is EADIYQTPRYLVIGTGKKITLECSQTMGHDKMYWYQQDPGMELHLIHYSYGVNSTEKGDLSSESTVSRIRTEHFPLTLESARPSHTSQYLCASRKGVAEQFFGPGTRLTVL.

The CDR3 DNA sequence: TGCGCCAGCAGCTTGGGTCGGGGGTTTGACGGCTACACCTTC. Its translation is CASSLGRGFDGYTF. V gene TRBV5-1 combines with J gene TRBJ1-2; tentative D call: TRBD1 (5 bases). The CDR3 totals 14 residues. Germline V lookup: CDR1 SGHRS, CDR2 YFSETQ. The V and J ends lost 0 bases and 8 bases respectively, with 14 bases between them.

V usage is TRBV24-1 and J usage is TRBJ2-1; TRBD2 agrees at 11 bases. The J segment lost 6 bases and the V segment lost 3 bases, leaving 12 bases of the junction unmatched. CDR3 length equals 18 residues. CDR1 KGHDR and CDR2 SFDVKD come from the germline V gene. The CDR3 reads CATSDPGTSGTPFNEQFF. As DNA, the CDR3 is TGTGCCACCAGTGATCCCGGGACTAGCGGAACCCCGTTCAATGAGCAGTTCTTC.

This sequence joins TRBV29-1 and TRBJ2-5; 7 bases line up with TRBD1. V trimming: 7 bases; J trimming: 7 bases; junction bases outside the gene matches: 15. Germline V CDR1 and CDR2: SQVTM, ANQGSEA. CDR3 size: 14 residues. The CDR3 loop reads CSGQGTALLGTQYF. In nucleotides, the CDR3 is TGCAGCGGGCAGGGGACAGCCCTTTTAGGGACCCAGTACTTC.

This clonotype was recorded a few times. The CDR3 coding sequence is TGTGCCAGCAGCACCGGGACAGACAATGAGCAGTTCTTC. This codes for CASSTGTDNEQFF. This sequence joins TRBV5-4 and TRBJ2-1; 7 bases map to TRBD1. This CDR3 has 13 amino acids. Germline lookup yields CDR1 SGHNT and CDR2 YYREEE (reference sequence). J was trimmed by 5 bases and V by 4 bases; bases with no gene match: 3.

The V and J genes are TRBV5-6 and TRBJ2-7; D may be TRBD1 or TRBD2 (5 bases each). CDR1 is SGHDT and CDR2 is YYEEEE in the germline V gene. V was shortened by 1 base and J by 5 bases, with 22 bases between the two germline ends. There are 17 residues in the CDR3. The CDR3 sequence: CASSLRDHPGGFDEQYF. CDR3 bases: TGTGCCAGCAGCTTGAGGGACCACCCCGGAGGATTTGACGAGCAGTACTTC.

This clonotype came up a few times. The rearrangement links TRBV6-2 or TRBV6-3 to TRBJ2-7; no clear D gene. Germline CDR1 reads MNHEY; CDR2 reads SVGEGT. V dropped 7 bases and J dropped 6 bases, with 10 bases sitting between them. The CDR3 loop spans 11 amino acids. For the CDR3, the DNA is TGTGCCAGCAACAACGGCGGCGAGCAGTACTTC. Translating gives CASNNGGEQYF.

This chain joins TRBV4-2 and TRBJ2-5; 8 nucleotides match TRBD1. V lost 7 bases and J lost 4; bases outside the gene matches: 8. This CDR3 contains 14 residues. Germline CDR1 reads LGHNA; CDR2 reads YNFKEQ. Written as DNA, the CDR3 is TGTGCCAGCACGAAGACCGGACAGGGAGAGACCCAGTACTTC. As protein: CASTKTGQGETQYF.

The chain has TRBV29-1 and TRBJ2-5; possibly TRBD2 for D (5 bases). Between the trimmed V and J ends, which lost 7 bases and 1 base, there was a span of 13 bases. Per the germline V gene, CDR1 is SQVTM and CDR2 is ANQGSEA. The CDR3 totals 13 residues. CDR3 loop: CSGFLAFQETQYF. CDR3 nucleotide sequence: TGCAGCGGGTTTTTAGCGTTCCAAGAGACCCAGTACTTC.

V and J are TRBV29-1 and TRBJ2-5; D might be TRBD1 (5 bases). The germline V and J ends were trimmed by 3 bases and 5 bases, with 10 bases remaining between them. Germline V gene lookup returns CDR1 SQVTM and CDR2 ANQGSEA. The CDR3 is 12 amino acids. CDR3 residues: CSVDSGMETQYF. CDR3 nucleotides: TGCAGCGTTGATTCAGGGATGGAGACCCAGTACTTC.

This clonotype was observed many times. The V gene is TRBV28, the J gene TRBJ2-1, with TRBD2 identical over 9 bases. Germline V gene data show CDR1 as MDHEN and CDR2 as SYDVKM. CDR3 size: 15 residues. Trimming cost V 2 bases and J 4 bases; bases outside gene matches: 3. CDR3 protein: CASSLRLAEYNEQFF. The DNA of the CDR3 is TGTGCCAGCAGTTTAAGACTAGCGGAATACAATGAGCAGTTCTTC.

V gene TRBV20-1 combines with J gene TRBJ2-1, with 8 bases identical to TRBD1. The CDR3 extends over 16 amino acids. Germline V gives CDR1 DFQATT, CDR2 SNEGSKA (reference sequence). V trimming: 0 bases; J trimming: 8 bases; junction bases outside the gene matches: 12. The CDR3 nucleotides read TGCAGTGCTAGAGATGTATCGTACAGGGGGTATGATGAGCAGTTCTTC. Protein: CSARDVSYRGYDEQFF.

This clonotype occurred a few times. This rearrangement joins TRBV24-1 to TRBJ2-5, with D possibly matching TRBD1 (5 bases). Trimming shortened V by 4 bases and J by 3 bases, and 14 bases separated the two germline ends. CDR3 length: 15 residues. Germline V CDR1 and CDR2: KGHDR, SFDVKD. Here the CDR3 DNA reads TGTGCCACCAGTGACCCGACAGAAAGCAAAGAGACCCAGTACTTC. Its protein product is CATSDPTESKETQYF.

For the CDR3, the DNA is TGTGCCAGCAGCGGGAGGGCAACCTACGAGCAGTACTTC. Its translation is CASSGRATYEQYF. The J gene is TRBJ2-7, the V gene TRBV27; TRBD2 matches 8 bases. The CDR3 is made up of 13 amino acids. V lost 6 bases and J lost 2; bases outside the gene matches: 3. The V gene's germline CDR1 is MNHEY and CDR2 SMNVEV (reference sequence).

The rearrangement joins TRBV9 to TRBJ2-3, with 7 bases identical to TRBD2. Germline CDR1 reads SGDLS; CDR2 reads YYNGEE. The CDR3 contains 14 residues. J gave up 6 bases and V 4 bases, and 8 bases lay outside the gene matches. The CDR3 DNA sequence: TGTGCCAGCAGCCAGCGCGGGAGTTTGGATACGCAGTATTTT. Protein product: CASSQRGSLDTQYF.

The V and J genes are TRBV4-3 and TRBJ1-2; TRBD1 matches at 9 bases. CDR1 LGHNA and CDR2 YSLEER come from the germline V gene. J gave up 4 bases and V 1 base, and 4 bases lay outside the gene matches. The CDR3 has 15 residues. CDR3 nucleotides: TGCGCCAGCAGCCAAGGTTCGGGACAGGGCTATGGCTACACCTTC. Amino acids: CASSQGSGQGYGYTF.

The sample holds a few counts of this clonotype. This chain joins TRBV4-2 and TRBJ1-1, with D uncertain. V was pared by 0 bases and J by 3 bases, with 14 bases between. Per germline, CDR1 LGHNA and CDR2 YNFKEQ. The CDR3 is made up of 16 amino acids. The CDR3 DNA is TGTGCCAGCAGCCAAGATGAAGCCCAGAGGGACACTGAAGCTTTCTTT. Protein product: CASSQDEAQRDTEAFF.

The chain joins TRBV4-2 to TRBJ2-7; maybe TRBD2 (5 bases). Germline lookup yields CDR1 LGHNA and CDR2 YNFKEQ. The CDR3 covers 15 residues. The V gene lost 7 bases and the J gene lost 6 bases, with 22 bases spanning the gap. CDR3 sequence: CASNLEAVSSREQYF. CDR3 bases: TGTGCCAGCAACCTGGAGGCTGTGAGCTCCCGCGAGCAGTACTTC.

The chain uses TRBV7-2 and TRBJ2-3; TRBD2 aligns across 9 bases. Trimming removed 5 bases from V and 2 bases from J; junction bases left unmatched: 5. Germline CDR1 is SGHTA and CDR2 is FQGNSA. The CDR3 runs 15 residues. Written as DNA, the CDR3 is TGTGCCAGCAGCCGAACTAGCGGGTTCACAGATACGCAGTATTTT. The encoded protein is CASSRTSGFTDTQYF.

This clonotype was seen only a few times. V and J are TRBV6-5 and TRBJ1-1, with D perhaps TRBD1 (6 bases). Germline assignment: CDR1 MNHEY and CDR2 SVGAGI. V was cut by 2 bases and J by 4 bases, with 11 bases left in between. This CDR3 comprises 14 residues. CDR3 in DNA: TGTGCCAGCAGTTACCTGGGGGCTGGCACTGAAGCTTTCTTT. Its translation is CASSYLGAGTEAFF.

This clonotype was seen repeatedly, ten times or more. Written as DNA, the CDR3 is TGCGCCAGCAGCTTCACGGGAGAGGTCCCAGATACGCAGTATTTT. Residues: CASSFTGEVPDTQYF. The V and J genes are TRBV5-1 and TRBJ2-3; the D gene is possibly TRBD2 (6 bases). The length of the CDR3 is 15 residues. Trimming pared 2 bases from V and 4 bases from J, leaving 14 bases between. Germline V gives CDR1 SGHRS, CDR2 YFSETQ.

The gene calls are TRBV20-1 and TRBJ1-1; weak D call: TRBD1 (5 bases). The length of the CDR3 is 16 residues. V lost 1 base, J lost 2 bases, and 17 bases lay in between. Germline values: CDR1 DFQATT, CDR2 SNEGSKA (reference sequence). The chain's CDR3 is CSARVGAMSRNTEAFF. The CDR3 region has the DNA TGCAGTGCTAGAGTAGGGGCGATGAGTCGCAACACTGAAGCTTTCTTT.

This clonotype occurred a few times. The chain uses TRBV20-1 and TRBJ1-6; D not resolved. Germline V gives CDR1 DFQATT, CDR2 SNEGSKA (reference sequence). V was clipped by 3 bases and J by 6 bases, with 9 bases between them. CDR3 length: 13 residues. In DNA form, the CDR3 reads TGCAGTGCTAGTGGCGGGCCTAATTCACCCCTCCACTTT. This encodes CSASGGPNSPLHF.

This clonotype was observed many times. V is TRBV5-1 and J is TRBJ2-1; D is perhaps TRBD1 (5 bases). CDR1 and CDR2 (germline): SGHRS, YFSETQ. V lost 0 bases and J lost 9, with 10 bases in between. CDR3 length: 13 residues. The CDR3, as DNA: TGCGCCAGCAGCTTGGGGTGGGGCCGTGAGCAGTTCTTC. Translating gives CASSLGWGREQFF.

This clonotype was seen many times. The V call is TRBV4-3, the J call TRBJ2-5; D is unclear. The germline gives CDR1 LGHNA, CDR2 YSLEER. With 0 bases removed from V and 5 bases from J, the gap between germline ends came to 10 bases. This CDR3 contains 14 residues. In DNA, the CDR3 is TGCGCCAGCAGCCAAGACGCCAAAATTGAGACCCAGTACTTC. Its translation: CASSQDAKIETQYF.

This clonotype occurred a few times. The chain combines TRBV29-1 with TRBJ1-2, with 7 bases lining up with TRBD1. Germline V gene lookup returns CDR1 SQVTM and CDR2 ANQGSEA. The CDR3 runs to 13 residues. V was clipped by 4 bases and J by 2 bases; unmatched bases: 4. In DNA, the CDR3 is TGCAGCGTTGGGGGGGGACAGAACTATGGCTACACCTTC. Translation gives CSVGGGQNYGYTF.